Following are 13 T cell receptor beta chains from one sample sequenced in a study of identical twins. TCRdb re-derived calls from the 5' RACE reads in MiXCR, one entry per CDR3 protein. The sample contains 500,000 to 600,000 distinct CDR3 sequences, roughly a fifth of which appear only once. A further study also used this sample, focusing on T cells expressing NK-cell markers.

Material for sequencing was CD4+ T cells sorted from blood. Receptors originate from a woman younger than 35 in good health.

The chain recombines TRBV5-1 with TRBJ1-1, with D possibly being TRBD1 (5 bases). The CDR3 length is 12 residues. Germline assignment: CDR1 SGHRS and CDR2 YFSETQ. V lost 4 bases to trimming and J lost 3 bases, with 7 bases between them. CDR3 bases: TGCGCCAGCAGCCGACAGCACACTGAAGCTTTCTTT. It specifies CASSRQHTEAFF. Full variable domain (missing parts from reference TRBV5-1 and TRBJ1-1): KAGVTQTPRYLIKTRGQQVTLSCSPISGHRSVSWYQQTPGQGLQFLFEYFSETQRNKGNFPGRFSGRQFSNSRSEMNVSTLELGDSALYLCASSRQHTEAFFGQGTRLTVV.

The chain is built from TRBV9 and TRBJ2-3; perhaps D is TRBD1 or TRBD2 (6 bases each). CDR1 and CDR2 from the germline V gene are SGDLS and YYNGEE. V shed 0 bases and J shed 5 bases, with 13 bases lying between them. The CDR3 totals 15 residues. The CDR3 region has the DNA TGTGCCAGCAGCGTAGCAAGGGGGGCGAAAGATACGCAGTATTTT. It is translated as CASSVARGAKDTQYF.

This clonotype was observed a handful of times. This chain links TRBV12-3 or TRBV12-4 with TRBJ2-3; D call uncertain. This CDR3 comprises 12 residues. Trimming cost V 5 bases and J 2 bases, with 5 bases left between them. The CDR3 is CASSTYTDTQYF. CDR3 in DNA: TGTGCCAGCAGTACGTACACAGATACGCAGTATTTT.

The V call is TRBV6-1, the J call TRBJ1-2, with D perhaps TRBD1 (6 bases). Germline V gene lookup returns CDR1 MNHNS and CDR2 SASEGT. This CDR3 has 14 amino acids. The ends were cut back, 2 bases at V and 1 base at J, with 8 bases in the middle. In DNA, the CDR3 is TGTGCCAGCAGTGAATTACAGGGTAACTATGGCTACACCTTC. It codes for CASSELQGNYGYTF.

The chain combines TRBV7-6 with TRBJ2-3, with 8 bases identical to TRBD2. The CDR3 extends over 15 amino acids. V shed 3 bases, J shed 2 bases, and the junction held 4 bases outside the gene matches. The germline V gene encodes CDR1 SGHVS and CDR2 FNYEAQ. CDR3 in DNA: TGTGCCAGCAGCTTCCGGGGGGGGTTCACAGATACGCAGTATTTT. The encoded protein is CASSFRGGFTDTQYF.

The rearrangement uses TRBV6-5 and TRBJ2-1; a possible D gene is TRBD2 (6 bases). Germline-derived CDR1 and CDR2 are MNHEY and SVGAGI. Trimming left V 4 bases short and J 3 bases short, with 13 bases between. This CDR3 has 15 residues. This chain's CDR3 is CASSSGGLYYNEQFF. The CDR3 DNA reads TGTGCCAGCAGTTCCGGGGGTCTATACTACAATGAGCAGTTCTTC.

CDR3 sequence (DNA): TGTGCCAGCACGTTACAGGGGTATGGCTACACCTTC. It specifies CASTLQGYGYTF. This chain joins TRBV6-6 and TRBJ1-2; TRBD1 matches at 7 bases. This CDR3 region has 12 residues. J lost 5 bases, V lost 7 bases, and 4 bases had no gene match. Per germline, CDR1 MNHNY and CDR2 SVGAGI (reference sequence).

The gene calls are TRBV5-8 and TRBJ2-3; D not resolved. With 5 bases removed from V and 0 bases from J, the gap between germline ends came to 7 bases. The CDR3 is 13 residues long. Germline CDR1 SGHTS, CDR2 YDEGEE. For the CDR3, the DNA is TGTGCCAGCAGGTATACTAGCACAGATACGCAGTATTTT. This codes for CASRYTSTDTQYF.

This clonotype turned up a few times. The rearrangement uses TRBV5-1 and TRBJ2-1; TRBD2 matches at 8 bases. Losses at the gene ends were 9 bases for V and 8 bases for J; bases not matched to a gene: 16. Germline assignment: CDR1 SGHRS and CDR2 YFSETQ. This CDR3 is built from 15 residues. For the CDR3, the DNA is TGCGCCACCAATTCCGGGACTAGTCATTTTGATGAGCAGTTCTTC. It is translated as CATNSGTSHFDEQFF.

V and J are TRBV6-5 and TRBJ1-5; a weak D match, TRBD1 (6 bases). V lost 0 bases, J lost 7 bases, and 13 bases lay in between. CDR3 size: 15 residues. Germline-derived CDR1 and CDR2 are MNHEY and SVGAGI. The CDR3 loop reads CASSYSSGGDQPQHF. The CDR3 DNA reads as TGTGCCAGCAGTTACTCGTCCGGGGGCGACCAGCCCCAGCATTTT.

The V and J genes are TRBV5-1 and TRBJ2-5, with TRBD1 matching 7 bases. The germline CDR1 and CDR2 sequences are SGHRS and YFSETQ. The V gene end was trimmed by 4 bases and the J gene end by 2 bases; junction bases not matched to a gene: 11. The CDR3 spans 16 residues. CDR3 residues: CASSRSPGQLQETQYF. The CDR3 bases are TGCGCCAGCAGCCGTAGCCCGGGACAGCTACAAGAGACCCAGTACTTC.

In this sample, this clonotype turned up many times. This chain connects TRBV18 to TRBJ2-3; D unresolved. CDR1 is KGHSH and CDR2 is LQKENI in the germline V gene. There are 12 residues in the CDR3. The ends were cut back, 8 bases at V and 0 bases at J, with 6 bases in the middle. This chain's CDR3 is CASSPSTDTQYF. The CDR3 region has the DNA TGTGCCAGCAGTCCGAGCACAGATACGCAGTATTTT.

The chain has TRBV5-1 and TRBJ2-4; the D gene is possibly TRBD2 (6 bases). The germline gives CDR1 SGHRS, CDR2 YFSETQ. CDR3 length: 15 residues. Trimming took off 4 bases at V and 6 bases at J, with 17 bases between the two ends. The CDR3 reads CASSPDAGSRNIQYF. In nucleotides, the CDR3 is TGCGCCAGCAGCCCCGATGCGGGGAGTAGAAACATTCAGTACTTC.